A selection of T cell receptor beta chains follows, all from one sample in a study of PD-L1 blockade in urothelial cancer. The protocol was immunoSEQ multiplex PCR, while the TCRdb copy is restricted to in-frame clones and leaves out a portion. The table lists 41,000 or so clones, over 65% of them singletons. The specimen comprised PBMCs, sampled around atezolizumab (anti-PD-L1) treatment. These receptors came from a man in his 60s with urothelial cancer. CDR3s include the opening cysteine and the closing phenylalanine or tryptophan. Fields, in order: J gene, clone size, V gene, D gene, CDR3 DNA, CDR3 protein. The D gene is left open where the match is weak. Size tells how often a clone was seen (once, few, many) or the class of an expanded clone, and some rows leave it out.

>TRBJ2-7|.|TRBV7-2|.
TGTGCCAGCAGCCCCGGCTACGAGCAGTACTTC
CASSPGYEQYF
>TRBJ2-5|.|TRBV5-4|TRBD1
TGTGCCAGCAGCTTGGGGACAGGGGCCTTTGGGACCCAGTACTTC
CASSLGTGAFGTQYF
>TRBJ2-3|.|TRBV28|TRBD2
TGTGCCAGCAGTTTTAGCGGGGCCCCGGATACGCAGTATTTT
CASSFSGAPDTQYF
>TRBJ1-1|.|TRBV29-1|.
TGCAGCGACCGGGGAGGGGAGGACACTGAAGCTTTCTTT
CSDRGGEDTEAFF
>TRBJ2-5|.|TRBV6-5|TRBD1
TGTGCCAGCAGTTACACGGGGACAGGGTTGGCAGAGACCCAGTACTTC
CASSYTGTGLAETQYF
>TRBJ2-5|.|TRBV15|TRBD1
TGTGCCACCAGCGCCACCGGGACAGGCCTAAATCAAGAGACCCAGTACTTC
CATSATGTGLNQETQYF
>TRBJ1-2|.|TRBV14|.
TGTGCCAGCAGCCGCGGACATGGCTATGGCTACACCTTC
CASSRGHGYGYTF
>TRBJ2-3|.|TRBV7-9|TRBD2
TGTGCCAGCAGCGCTCCCCGACTAGCGGCATTCAAAGGCACAGATACGCAGTATTTT
CASSAPRLAAFKGTDTQYF
>TRBJ2-7|.|TRBV4-1|.
TGCGCCAGCAGCCAAACAGGAAGGGAGCAGTACTTC
CASSQTGREQYF
>TRBJ1-2|.|TRBV28|.
TGTGCCAGCAGCCTAATGTATGGCTACACCTTC
CASSLMYGYTF
>TRBJ2-3|once|TRBV6-1|.
TGTGCCAGCAGTGCCTCACGGTCAGATACGCAGTATTTT
CASSASRSDTQYF
>TRBJ1-4|.|TRBV6-1|TRBD1
TGTGCCAGCAGTGGACAGGGGGCAGGGAGTGAAAAACTGTTTTTT
CASSGQGAGSEKLFF
>TRBJ1-4|.|TRBV19|TRBD1
TGTGCCAGTTCGAAGGCGGGACAGCAGCATGAAAAACTGTTTTTT
CASSKAGQQHEKLFF
>TRBJ2-5|.|TRBV5-1|TRBD1
TGCGCCAGCAGCCAATCCGGGACAGGAAAAGAGACCCAGTACTTC
CASSQSGTGKETQYF
>TRBJ2-7|once|TRBV7-9|.
TGTGCCAGCAGCTCCCCCGGGGTCGAGCAGTACTTC
CASSSPGVEQYF
>TRBJ1-2|.|TRBV11-2|TRBD1
TGTGCCAGCAGCACCAGGACAGGGTTTGGCTATGGCTACACCTTC
CASSTRTGFGYGYTF
>TRBJ2-3|.|TRBV4-2|.
TGTGCCAGCAGCCCATCCGGAGGGGCAGATACGCAGTATTTT
CASSPSGGADTQYF
>TRBJ2-1|.|TRBV11-1|.
TGTGCCAGCAGCTTATCAGGTAATCACAATGAGCAGTTCTTC
CASSLSGNHNEQFF
>TRBJ2-7|.|TRBV28|.
TGTGCCAGCAGTTTCTGGCGGGGGCAATCCGAGCAGTACTTC
CASSFWRGQSEQYF
>TRBJ2-3|once|TRBV30|TRBD1
TGTGCCTGGAGCTACCCCGGGACAGGGCCTCCTAGGGGAACAGATACGCAGTATTTT
CAWSYPGTGPPRGTDTQYF
>TRBJ1-3|.|TRBV7-6|.
TGTGCCAGCAGCCAAGGCCCGGGGTTCTCTGGAAACACCATATATTTT
CASSQGPGFSGNTIYF
>TRBJ2-3|.|TRBV6-1|.
TGTGCCAGCAGTGAATGGCAGGGATTGACAGATACGCAGTATTTT
CASSEWQGLTDTQYF
>TRBJ1-5|.|TRBV19|TRBD1
TGTGCCAGTAGTCCTAAGGACAGGGGGAACAATCAGCCCCAGCATTTT
CASSPKDRGNNQPQHF
>TRBJ2-1|.|TRBV18|.
TGTGCCAGCTCGCCAACAGCCTACAATGAGCAGTTCTTC
CASSPTAYNEQFF
>TRBJ1-1|.|TRBV9|.
TGTGCCAGCAGCGCGGGAAACCCGAACACTGAAGCTTTCTTT
CASSAGNPNTEAFF
>TRBJ2-7|.|TRBV11-2|TRBD2
TGTGCCAGCAGCCAATTATGGGGGAAGCGGGGAGCCTACGAGCAGTACTTC
CASSQLWGKRGAYEQYF
>TRBJ1-3|.|TRBV4-1|.
TGCGCCAGCAGCCAAGATCGAGACACCATATATTTT
CASSQDRDTIYF
>TRBJ2-1|.|TRBV11-2|TRBD2
TGTGCCAGCAGCTTAGATTCGGGACTAGCGGGGGGGCCAAAGCAGTTCTTC
CASSLDSGLAGGPKQFF
>TRBJ1-6|.|TRBV5-8|TRBD1
TGTGCCAGCAGCTTGGACAGGGGGATGTATAATTCACCCCTCCACTTT
CASSLDRGMYNSPLHF
>TRBJ2-7|.|TRBV5-5|.
TGTGCCAGCAGCCCTTCGAGGGCCTACGAGCAGTACTTC
CASSPSRAYEQYF
>TRBJ2-1|.|TRBV19|TRBD2
TGTGCCAGTAGAGGGGAGCGGGGGGGTTACAATGAGCAGTTCTTC
CASRGERGGYNEQFF
>TRBJ2-3|.|TRBV5-6|.
TGTGCCAGCAGCTTGGTTCACGGACAGTCAGCGCAGTATTTT
CASSLVHGQSAQYF
>TRBJ2-2|.|TRBV5-1|.
TGCGCCAGCAGCTTGGGTAGCAACACCGGGGAGCTGTTTTTT
CASSLGSNTGELFF
>TRBJ2-7|.|TRBV9|TRBD1
TGTGCCAGCAGCCCAAGGACAGGGGGCAGGGATTCGAGCGTGCAGTACTTC
CASSPRTGGRDSSVQYF
>TRBJ2-7|.|TRBV15|.
TGTGCCACCAGCAGAGCCCGGACACCAGGAGAGCAGTACTTC
CATSRARTPGEQYF
>TRBJ2-2|.|TRBV10-1|.
TGCGCCAGCAGTGGAGACAGAGAGGGGGAGCTGTTTTTT
CASSGDREGELFF
>TRBJ2-3|.|TRBV27|TRBD2
TGTGCCAGCAGCCCACTAGCGGGTATGACAGATACGCAGTATTTT
CASSPLAGMTDTQYF
>TRBJ2-7|.|TRBV14|TRBD2
TGTGCCAGCAGCCAACGCCTAGCGGGGGAGGGCGAGCAGTACTTC
CASSQRLAGEGEQYF
>TRBJ2-6|.|TRBV6-5|.
TGTGCCAGCAGCACAGGGCTTGCTGGGGCCAACGTCCTGACTTTC
CASSTGLAGANVLTF
>TRBJ2-5|.|TRBV7-6|TRBD2
TGTGCCAGCAGCCGGGGGGGGGAAGAGACCCAGTACTTC
CASSRGGEETQYF
>TRBJ2-7|.|TRBV15|TRBD1
TGTGCCACCAGCAGAGATCTCGACAGGGAACACGAGCAGTACTTC
CATSRDLDREHEQYF
>TRBJ1-2|.|TRBV29-1|.
TGCAGCGTTGAGGGGGGAAGTAACTATGGCTACACCTTC
CSVEGGSNYGYTF